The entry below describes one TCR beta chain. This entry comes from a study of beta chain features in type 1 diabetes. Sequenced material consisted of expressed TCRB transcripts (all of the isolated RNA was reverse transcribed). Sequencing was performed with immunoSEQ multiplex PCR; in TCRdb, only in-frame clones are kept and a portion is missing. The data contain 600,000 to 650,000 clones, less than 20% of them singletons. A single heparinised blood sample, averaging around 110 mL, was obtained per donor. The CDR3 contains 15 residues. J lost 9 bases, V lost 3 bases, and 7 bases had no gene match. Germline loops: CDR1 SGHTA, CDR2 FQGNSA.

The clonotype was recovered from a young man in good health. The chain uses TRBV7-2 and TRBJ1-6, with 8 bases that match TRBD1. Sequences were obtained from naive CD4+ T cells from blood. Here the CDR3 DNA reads TGTGCCAGCAGCTTCCGTCAGGGGGCTGGTTCACCCCTCCACTTT. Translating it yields CASSFRQGAGSPLHF.